What follows is one T cell receptor beta chain and its context. The clone's antigen remains unknown. Base qualities were left out, and no much larger clone turns up one base away. The collaborating institutions used their own protocols to collect whole blood in K2EDTA tubes. For TCRbeta analysis, collaborators shipped samples in one of three forms: frozen whole blood, isolated PBMCs, or DNA extracted from either of those sample types. The data are from a study of blood T cell repertoires in COVID-19 (dated by TCRdb to 2018 to 2021). With regard to the full study: Collaborator samples came from the United States, Italy and Spain and covered acute and convalescent phases of COVID-19. The prospective study material was composed of cDNA or gDNA derived from T cells, B-cell-depleted T cells, or PBMCs. Subjects who had been exposed to COVID-19, were actively infected with it, or had recovered from it provided the deeply sampled blood TCRbeta repertoires that made up the dataset. The repertoires were released in a freely available public database intended as a resource for research on the immune response to SARS-CoV-2. The samples were drawn from the first 160 participants of the ongoing ImmuneRACE study and from roughly 1,300 subjects provided by 6 global collaborators. A de-identified subject ID, COVID-19 status, age in years and sex were almost always included in the sample metadata. Where available, HLA class I and class II types were obtained from metadata supplied by the sample provider rather than from assay-based typing.

A distance of 15 bases separates the germline ends of V and J, which lose 6 bases and 12 bases respectively. CDR1 and CDR2 are read off the germline V gene (reference sequence) as LNHDA and SQIVND. The CDR3, from cysteine to phenylalanine, totals 12 residues. The only DNA kept is the CDR3, 36 bases in frame from the first base. Here is what the overall study found, with its caveats: The quantity of clinical and demographic metadata differed by source and by participant and was supplied without curation.

The immunoSEQ Assay, a bias-controlled multiplex PCR, was used to amplify TCRbeta CDR3 regions from genomic DNA. In the paper's pipeline: Nucleated cell counts per sample were estimated from amplification of reference gene primers within the assay. Sequence reads were collapsed and filtered to measure the absolute abundance of every unique TCRbeta CDR3 rearrangement. For each sample, productive Simpson clonality was calculated by taking the square root of Simpson's diversity index across productive rearrangements. TCRdb holds this immuneACCESS table with in-frame rearrangements only. Some clones are missing; in checked studies, unresolved V genes explain under half, and the rest has no known cause. That table supplies the V and J calls and clone size; D and trimming were determined from the DNA. Here the sample has 95,000 or so clones; about 84% occur a single time. The ten most abundant clones make up about 24% of the sample.

Recombination connected TRBV19 to TRBJ2-1, with the D gene not confidently named. The specimen was peripheral blood. The TCR was taken from a human donor in a cohort sampled during active COVID-19. The CDR3 in this case is CASREPEGGQFF. The sequenced DNA is TGTGCCAGTAGGGAACCTGAAGGCGGGCAGTTCTTC.